This T cell receptor beta chain comes out of a study of radiotherapy plus CTLA-4 blockade in lung cancer. Clones were read by immunoSEQ multiplex PCR, and TCRdb kept only the in-frame ones, dropping some. The sample contains tens of thousands of clones, approximately 80% of which appear only once. The germline gives CDR1 LNHDA, CDR2 SQIVND (reference sequence). The V segment lost 9 bases and the J segment 3 bases; nucleotides outside the gene matches: 7. CDR3 length: 14 amino acids. The specimen was peripheral blood, collected from a patient treated with radiotherapy plus ipilimumab. The chain uses TRBV19 and TRBJ2-7, with TRBD1 matching over 11 bases. This TCR was recovered from a human donor with non-small cell lung cancer whose response to radiotherapy plus ipilimumab could not be evaluated. The CDR3 sequence: CASRPGTGGYEQYF. The CDR3 nucleotides are TGTGCCAGCCGACCCGGGACAGGGGGCTACGAGCAGTACTTC.